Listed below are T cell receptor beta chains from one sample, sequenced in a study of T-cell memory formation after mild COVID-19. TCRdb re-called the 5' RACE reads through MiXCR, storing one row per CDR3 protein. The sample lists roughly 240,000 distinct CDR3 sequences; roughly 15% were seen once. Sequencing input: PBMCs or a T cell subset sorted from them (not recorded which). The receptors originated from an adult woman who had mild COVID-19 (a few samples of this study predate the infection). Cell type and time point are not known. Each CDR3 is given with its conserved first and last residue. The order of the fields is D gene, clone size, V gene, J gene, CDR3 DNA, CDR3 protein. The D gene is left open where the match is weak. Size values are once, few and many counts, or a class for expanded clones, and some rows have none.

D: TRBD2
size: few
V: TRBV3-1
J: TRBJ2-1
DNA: TGTGCCAGCACCTTAGGGACTAGCGGGAGGCGCTCCTACAATGAGCAGTTCTTC
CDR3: CASTLGTSGRRSYNEQFF

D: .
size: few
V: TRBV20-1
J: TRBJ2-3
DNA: TGCAGTGCTAGAGATTCTAAGAAGCAGGGGAGTAGCACAGATACGCAGTATTTT
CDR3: CSARDSKKQGSSTDTQYF

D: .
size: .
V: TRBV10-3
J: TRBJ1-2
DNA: TGTGCCACCAGCGGGGGGAAAACTAACTATGGCTACACCTTC
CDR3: CATSGGKTNYGYTF

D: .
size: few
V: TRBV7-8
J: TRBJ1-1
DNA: TGTGCCAGCAGCTTCAGGGGAGAGAACACTGAAGCTTTCTTT
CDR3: CASSFRGENTEAFF

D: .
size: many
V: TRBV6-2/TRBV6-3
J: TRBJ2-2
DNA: TGTGCCAGCAGTTCCGGCAACACCGGGGAGCTGTTTTTT
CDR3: CASSSGNTGELFF

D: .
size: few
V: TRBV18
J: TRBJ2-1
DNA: TGTGCCAGCTCACCCTTAACACGTAACAATGAGCAGTTCTTC
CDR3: CASSPLTRNNEQFF

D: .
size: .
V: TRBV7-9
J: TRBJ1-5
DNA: TGTGCCAGCAGCCCTCTTAATCAGCCCCAGCATTTT
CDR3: CASSPLNQPQHF

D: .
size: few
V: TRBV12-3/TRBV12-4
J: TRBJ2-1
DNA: TGTGCCAGCACCCGGGAGTCCTACAATGAGCAGTTCTTC
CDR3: CASTRESYNEQFF

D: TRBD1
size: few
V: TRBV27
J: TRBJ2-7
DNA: TGTGCCAGCAGCCTCCATGGACAGGGGGCCTACGAGCAGTACTTC
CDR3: CASSLHGQGAYEQYF

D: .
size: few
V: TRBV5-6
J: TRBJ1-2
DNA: TGTGCCAGCAGTCGCGGGACTCCGAGAAACTATGGCTACACCTTC
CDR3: CASSRGTPRNYGYTF

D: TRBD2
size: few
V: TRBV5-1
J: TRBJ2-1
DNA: TGCGCCAGCAGCTGGACTAGCGGGGGGGCCAAGAATGAGCAGTTCTTC
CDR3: CASSWTSGGAKNEQFF

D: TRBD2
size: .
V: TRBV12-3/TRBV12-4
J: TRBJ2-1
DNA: TGTGCCAGCAGGGGAACTAGCGGATCCTACAATGAGCAGTTCTTC
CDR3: CASRGTSGSYNEQFF

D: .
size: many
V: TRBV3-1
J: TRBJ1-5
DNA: TGTGCCAGCAGCTCGCTGGATCAGCCCCAGCATTTT
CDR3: CASSSLDQPQHF

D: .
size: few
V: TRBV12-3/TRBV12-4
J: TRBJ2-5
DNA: TGTGCCAGCAGTTATGTGGGGACCCAGTACTTC
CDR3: CASSYVGTQYF

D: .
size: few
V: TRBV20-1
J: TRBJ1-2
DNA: TGCAGTGCTTTTGGTGGCTATGGCTACACCTTC
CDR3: CSAFGGYGYTF

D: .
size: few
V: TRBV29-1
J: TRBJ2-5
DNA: TGCAGCGTTGCTATTGGGGGAGAGACCCAGTACTTC
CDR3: CSVAIGGETQYF

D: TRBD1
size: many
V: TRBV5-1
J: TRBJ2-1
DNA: TGCGCCAGCAGCTCCGGGACAGGGGGTTACAATGAGCAGTTCTTC
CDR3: CASSSGTGGYNEQFF

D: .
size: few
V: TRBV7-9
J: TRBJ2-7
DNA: TGTGCCAGCACCGACAACAGGGACTCCTACGAGCAGTACTTC
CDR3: CASTDNRDSYEQYF

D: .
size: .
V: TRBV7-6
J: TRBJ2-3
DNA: TGTGCCAGCAGCTTAGGGCGAGCCACGGGTACAGATACGCAGTATTTT
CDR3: CASSLGRATGTDTQYF

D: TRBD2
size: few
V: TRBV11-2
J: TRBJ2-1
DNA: TGTGCCAGCTATAACCAGGCGGGGGGGAATGAGCAGTTCTTC
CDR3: CASYNQAGGNEQFF

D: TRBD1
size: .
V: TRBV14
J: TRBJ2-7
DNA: TGTGCCAGCAGCCCCGGGACAGGAGCAGTAACCTACGAGCAGTACTTC
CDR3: CASSPGTGAVTYEQYF

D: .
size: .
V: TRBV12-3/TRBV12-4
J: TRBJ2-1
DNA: TGTGCCAGCAGTTTCGCGGGGGCCGCCCCCAATGAGCAGTTCTTC
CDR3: CASSFAGAAPNEQFF

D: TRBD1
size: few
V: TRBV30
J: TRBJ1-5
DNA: TGTGCCTGCAAAACAGGGGGCCCCAATCAGCCCCAGCATTTT
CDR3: CACKTGGPNQPQHF

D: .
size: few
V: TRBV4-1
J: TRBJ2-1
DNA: TGCGCCAGCAGCTCTAACCGGGGGCCCAATGAGCAGTTCTTC
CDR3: CASSSNRGPNEQFF

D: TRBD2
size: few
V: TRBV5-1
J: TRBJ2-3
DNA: TGCGCCAGCAGCTTGGGACTAGCGAAAAGCACAGATACGCAGTATTTT
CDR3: CASSLGLAKSTDTQYF

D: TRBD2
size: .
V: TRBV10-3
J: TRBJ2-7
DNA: TGTGCCATCGCATCCGAACTAGCGCTGTCCTACGAGCAGTACTTC
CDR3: CAIASELALSYEQYF

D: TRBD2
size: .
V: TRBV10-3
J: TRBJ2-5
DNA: TGTGCCATCAGTCGCGCCGGGGGGCAAGAGACCCAGTACTTC
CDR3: CAISRAGGQETQYF

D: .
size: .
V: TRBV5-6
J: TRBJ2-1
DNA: TGTGCCAGCAGCTTGAAGGGGGAGTACAATGAGCAGTTCTTC
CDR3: CASSLKGEYNEQFF

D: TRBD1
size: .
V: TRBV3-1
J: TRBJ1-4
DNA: TGTGCCAGTACGAGTTTCGGGACAGAGGGAGAACTGTTTTTT
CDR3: CASTSFGTEGELFF

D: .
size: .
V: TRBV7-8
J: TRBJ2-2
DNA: TGTGCCAGCAGCCCTTACAGGGCCCCGAACACCGGGGAGCTGTTTTTT
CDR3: CASSPYRAPNTGELFF

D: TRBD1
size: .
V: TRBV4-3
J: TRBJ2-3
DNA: TGCGCCAGCAGCCAATTTGCCGGGACAGGGGGCACAGATACGCAGTATTTT
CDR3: CASSQFAGTGGTDTQYF

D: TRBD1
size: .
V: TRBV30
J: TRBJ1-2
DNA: TGTGCCTGGCAGGGACAGGGTTTCTATGGCTACACCTTC
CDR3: CAWQGQGFYGYTF

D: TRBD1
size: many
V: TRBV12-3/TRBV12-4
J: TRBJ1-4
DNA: TGTGCCAGCAGTTCCTCCGGGACAGTCGCTGAAAAACTGTTTTTT
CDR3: CASSSSGTVAEKLFF

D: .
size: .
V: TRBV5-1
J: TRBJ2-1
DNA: TGCGCCAGCAGCTTGGAAGTCAATGAGCAGTTCTTC
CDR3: CASSLEVNEQFF

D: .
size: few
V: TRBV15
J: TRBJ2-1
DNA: TGTGCCACCAGCAGCTCCTACAATGAGCAGTTCTTC
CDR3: CATSSSYNEQFF

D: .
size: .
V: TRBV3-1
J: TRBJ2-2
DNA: TGTGCCAGCAGCCCCTCGTTGGGGGCCTACACCGGGGAGCTGTTTTTT
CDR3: CASSPSLGAYTGELFF

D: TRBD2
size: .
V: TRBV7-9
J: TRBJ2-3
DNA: TGTGCCAGCAGCCAGACCGGGACTAGCGGGAGATACACGCAGTATTTT
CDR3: CASSQTGTSGRYTQYF

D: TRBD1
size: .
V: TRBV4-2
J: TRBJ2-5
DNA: TGTGCCAGCAGCAAGACAGGGGGGGGTCAAGAGACCCAGTACTTC
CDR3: CASSKTGGGQETQYF

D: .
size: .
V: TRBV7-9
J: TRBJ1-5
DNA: TGTGCCAGCAGCCAACAGGGAATTCCCCAGCCCCAGCATTTT
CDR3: CASSQQGIPQPQHF

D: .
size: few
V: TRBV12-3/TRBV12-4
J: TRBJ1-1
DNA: TGTGCCAGCAGCCGAACAGGGCTTGAAGCTTTCTTT
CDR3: CASSRTGLEAFF

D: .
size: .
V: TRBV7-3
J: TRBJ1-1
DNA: TGTGCCAGCAGCTTAAGGTCCGGGATGAACACTGAAGCTTTCTTT
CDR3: CASSLRSGMNTEAFF

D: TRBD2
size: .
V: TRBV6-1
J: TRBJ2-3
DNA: TGTGCCAGCAGTGAGCGAGGGATGTCGGGAGGATTGAGCACAGATACGCAGTATTTT
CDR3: CASSERGMSGGLSTDTQYF

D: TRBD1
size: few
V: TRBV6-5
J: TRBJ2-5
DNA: TGTGCCAGCAGTTACCCTTGGGACAGGACGACCCAGTACTTC
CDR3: CASSYPWDRTTQYF

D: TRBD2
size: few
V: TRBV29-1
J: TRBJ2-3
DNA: TGCAGCGAGAGAGCGGGGGTCCACACAGATACGCAGTATTTT
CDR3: CSERAGVHTDTQYF

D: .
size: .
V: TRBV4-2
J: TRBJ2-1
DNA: TGTGCCAGCAGCCAGGGGGCGTCCTACAATGAGCAGTTCTTC
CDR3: CASSQGASYNEQFF

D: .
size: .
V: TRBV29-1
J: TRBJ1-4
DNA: TGCAGCGTGACCAGGGACTCGGGAGAAAAACTGTTTTTT
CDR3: CSVTRDSGEKLFF

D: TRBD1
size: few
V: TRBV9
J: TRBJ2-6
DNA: TGTGCCAGCAGCGCGACAGGGTCTGGGGCCAACGTCCTGACTTTC
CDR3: CASSATGSGANVLTF

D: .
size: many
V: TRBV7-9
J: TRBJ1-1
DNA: TGCGCCAGCAGCTTGGAGGGGAACACTGAAGCTTTCTTT
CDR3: CASSLEGNTEAFF

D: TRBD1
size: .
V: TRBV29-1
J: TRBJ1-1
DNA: TGCAGCGTTGGCCCTCTCGGGGACAGGAGGCGGGACACTGAAGCTTTCTTT
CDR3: CSVGPLGDRRRDTEAFF

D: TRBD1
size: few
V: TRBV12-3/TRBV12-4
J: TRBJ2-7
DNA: TGTGCCAGCCTTTGGACAGGGGCCTACGAGCAGTACTTC
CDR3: CASLWTGAYEQYF

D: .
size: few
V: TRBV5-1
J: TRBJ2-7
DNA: TGCGCCAGCAGCTTGGGTCCTAGCGTATCCTACGAGCAGTACTTC
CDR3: CASSLGPSVSYEQYF

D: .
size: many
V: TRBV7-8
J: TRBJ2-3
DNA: TGTGCCAGCAGCTCCACAGCCTGGGCAGATACGCAGTATTTT
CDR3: CASSSTAWADTQYF

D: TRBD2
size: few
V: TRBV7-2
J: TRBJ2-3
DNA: TGTGCCAGCAAGTATATAGCGGGAGGAGCAGATACGCAGTATTTT
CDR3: CASKYIAGGADTQYF

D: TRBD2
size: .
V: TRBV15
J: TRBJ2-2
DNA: TGTGCCACCCGCGGGGGGGGGAACACCGGGGAGCTGTTTTTT
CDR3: CATRGGGNTGELFF

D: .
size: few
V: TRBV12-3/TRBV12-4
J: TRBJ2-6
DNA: TGTGCCAGCAGCCTGTCGGTAGGGTCTGGGGCCAACGTCCTGACTTTC
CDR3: CASSLSVGSGANVLTF